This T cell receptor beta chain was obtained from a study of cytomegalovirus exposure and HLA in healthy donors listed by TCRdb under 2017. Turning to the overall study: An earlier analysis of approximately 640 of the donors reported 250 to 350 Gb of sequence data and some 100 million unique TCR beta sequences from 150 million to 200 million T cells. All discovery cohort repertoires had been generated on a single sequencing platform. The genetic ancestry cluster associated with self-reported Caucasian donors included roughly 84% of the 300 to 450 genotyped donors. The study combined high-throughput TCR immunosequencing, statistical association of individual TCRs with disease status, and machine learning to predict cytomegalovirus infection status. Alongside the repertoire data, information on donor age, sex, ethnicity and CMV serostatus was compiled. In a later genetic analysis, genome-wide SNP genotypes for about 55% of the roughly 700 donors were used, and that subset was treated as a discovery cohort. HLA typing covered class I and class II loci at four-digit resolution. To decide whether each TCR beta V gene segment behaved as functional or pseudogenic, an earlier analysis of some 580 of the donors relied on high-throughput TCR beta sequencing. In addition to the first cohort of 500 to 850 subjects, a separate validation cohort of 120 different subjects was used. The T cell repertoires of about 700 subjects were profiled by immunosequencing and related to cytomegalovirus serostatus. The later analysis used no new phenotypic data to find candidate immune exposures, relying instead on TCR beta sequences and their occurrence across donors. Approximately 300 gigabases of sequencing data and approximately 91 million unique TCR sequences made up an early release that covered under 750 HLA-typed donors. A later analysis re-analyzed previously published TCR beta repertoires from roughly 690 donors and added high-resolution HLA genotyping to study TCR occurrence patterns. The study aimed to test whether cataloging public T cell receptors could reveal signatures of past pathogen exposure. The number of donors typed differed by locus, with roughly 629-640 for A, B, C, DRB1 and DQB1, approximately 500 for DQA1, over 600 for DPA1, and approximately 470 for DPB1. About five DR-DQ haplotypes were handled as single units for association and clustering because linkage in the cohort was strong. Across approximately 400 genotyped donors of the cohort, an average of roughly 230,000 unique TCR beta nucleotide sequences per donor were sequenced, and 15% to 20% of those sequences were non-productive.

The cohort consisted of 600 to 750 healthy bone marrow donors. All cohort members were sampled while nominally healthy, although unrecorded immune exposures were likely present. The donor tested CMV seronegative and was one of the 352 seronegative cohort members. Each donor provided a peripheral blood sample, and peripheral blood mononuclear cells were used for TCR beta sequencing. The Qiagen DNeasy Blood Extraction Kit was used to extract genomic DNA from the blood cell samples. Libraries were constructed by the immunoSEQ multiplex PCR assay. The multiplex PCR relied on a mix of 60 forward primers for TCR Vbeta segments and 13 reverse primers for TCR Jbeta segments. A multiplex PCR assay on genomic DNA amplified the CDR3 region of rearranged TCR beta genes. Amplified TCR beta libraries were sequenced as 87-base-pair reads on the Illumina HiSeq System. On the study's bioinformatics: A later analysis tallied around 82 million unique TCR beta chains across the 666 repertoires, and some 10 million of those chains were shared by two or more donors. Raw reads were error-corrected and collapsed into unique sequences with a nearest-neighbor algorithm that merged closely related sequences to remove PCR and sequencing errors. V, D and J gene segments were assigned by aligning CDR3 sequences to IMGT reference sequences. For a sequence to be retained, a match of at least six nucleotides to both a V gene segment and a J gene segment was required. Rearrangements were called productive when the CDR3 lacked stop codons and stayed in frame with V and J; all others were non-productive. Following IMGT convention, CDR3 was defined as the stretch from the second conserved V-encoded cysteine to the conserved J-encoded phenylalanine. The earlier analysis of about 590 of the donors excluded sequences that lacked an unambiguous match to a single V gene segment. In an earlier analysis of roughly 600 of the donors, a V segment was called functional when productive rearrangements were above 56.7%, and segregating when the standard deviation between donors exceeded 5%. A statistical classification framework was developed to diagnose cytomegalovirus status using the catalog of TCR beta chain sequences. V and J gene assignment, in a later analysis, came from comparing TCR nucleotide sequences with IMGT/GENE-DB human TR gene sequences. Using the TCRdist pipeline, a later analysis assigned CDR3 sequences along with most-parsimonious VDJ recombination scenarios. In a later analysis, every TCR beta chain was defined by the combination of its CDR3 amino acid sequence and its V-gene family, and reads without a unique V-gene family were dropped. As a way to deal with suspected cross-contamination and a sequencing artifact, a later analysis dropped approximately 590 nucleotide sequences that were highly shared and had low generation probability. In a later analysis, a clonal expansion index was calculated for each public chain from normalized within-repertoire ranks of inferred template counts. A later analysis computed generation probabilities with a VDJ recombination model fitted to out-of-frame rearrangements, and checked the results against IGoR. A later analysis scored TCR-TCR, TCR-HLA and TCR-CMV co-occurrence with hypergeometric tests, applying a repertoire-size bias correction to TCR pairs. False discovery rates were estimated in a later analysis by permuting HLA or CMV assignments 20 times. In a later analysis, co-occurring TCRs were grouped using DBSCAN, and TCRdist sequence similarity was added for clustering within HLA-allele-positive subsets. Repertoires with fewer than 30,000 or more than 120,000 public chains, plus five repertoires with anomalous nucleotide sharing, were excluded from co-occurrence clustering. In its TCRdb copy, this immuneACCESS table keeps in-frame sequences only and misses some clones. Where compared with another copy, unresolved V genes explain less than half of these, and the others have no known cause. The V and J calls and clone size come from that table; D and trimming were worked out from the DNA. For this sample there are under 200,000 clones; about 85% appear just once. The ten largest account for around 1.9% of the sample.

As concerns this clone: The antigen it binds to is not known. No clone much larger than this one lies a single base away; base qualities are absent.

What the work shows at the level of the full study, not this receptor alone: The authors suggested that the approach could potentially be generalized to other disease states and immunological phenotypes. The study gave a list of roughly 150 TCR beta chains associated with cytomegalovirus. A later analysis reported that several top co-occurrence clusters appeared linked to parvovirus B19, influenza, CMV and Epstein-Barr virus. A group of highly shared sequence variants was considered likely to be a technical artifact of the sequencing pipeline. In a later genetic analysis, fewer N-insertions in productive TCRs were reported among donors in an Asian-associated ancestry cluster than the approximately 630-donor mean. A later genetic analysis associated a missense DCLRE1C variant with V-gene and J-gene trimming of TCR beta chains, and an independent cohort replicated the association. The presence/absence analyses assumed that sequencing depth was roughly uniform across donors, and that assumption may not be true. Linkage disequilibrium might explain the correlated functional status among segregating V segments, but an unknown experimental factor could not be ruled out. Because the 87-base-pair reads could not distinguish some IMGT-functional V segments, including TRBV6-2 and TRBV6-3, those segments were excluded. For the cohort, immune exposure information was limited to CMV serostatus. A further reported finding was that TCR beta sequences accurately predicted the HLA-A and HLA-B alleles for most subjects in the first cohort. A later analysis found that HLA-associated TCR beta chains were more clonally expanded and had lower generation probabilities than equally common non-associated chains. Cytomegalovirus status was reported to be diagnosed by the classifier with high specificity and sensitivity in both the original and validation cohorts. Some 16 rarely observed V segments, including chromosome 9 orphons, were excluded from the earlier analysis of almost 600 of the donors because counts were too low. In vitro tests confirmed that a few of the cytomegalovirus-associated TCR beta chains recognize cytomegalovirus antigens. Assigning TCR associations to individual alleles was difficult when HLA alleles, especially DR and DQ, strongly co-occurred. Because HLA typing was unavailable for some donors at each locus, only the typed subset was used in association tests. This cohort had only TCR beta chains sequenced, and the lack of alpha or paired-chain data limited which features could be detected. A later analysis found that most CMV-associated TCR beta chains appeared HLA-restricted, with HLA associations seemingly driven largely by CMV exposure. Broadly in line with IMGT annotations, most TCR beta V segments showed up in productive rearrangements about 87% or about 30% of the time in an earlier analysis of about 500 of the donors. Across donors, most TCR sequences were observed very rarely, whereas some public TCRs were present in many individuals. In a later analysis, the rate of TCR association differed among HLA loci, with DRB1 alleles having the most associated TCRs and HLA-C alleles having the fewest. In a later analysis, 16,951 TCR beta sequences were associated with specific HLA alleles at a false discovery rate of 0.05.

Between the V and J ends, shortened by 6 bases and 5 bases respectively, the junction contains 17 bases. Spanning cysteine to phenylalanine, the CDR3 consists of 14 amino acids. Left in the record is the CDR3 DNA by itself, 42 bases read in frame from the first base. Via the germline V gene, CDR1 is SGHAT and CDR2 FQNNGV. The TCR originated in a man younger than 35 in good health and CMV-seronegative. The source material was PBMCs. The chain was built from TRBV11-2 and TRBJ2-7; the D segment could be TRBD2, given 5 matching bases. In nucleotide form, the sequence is TGTGCCAGCAGGCCCGCGGGTAGGAGGAACGAGCAGTACTTC. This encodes CASRPAGRRNEQYF.